The rows below give T cell receptor beta chains drawn from one sample of a study of shared clonotypes between healthy human individuals. TCRdb's copy holds only in-frame clones and misses some; the assay was immunoSEQ multiplex PCR. This table holds hundreds of thousands of clones, roughly 79% found once. The specimen sequenced was PBMCs. The receptors originated from a woman aged 40 to 50 in good health. Some clones in this sample may be carry-over from other donors' samples. Both conserved end residues are part of each CDR3. Each record gives: J gene, clone size, V gene, D gene, CDR3 DNA, CDR3 protein. The D gene is left open where the match is weak. Rows may omit the clone size; those that give it use once, few, many or a size class.

j_gene: TRBJ2-2
abundance: .
v_gene: TRBV27
d_gene: .
CDR3nt: TGTGCCAGCAGTAGAACCCGAGGTACCGGGGAGCTGTTTTTT
CDR3aa: CASSRTRGTGELFF

j_gene: TRBJ2-2
abundance: .
v_gene: TRBV6-6
d_gene: TRBD2
CDR3nt: TGTGCCAGCAGAGGAGCGGGAGGGGATACCGGGGAGCTGTTTTTT
CDR3aa: CASRGAGGDTGELFF

j_gene: TRBJ2-6
abundance: many
v_gene: TRBV11-2
d_gene: .
CDR3nt: TGTGCCAGCAGCTTAGGACAAGGGAGCAACGTCCTGACTTTC
CDR3aa: CASSLGQGSNVLTF

j_gene: TRBJ2-7
abundance: .
v_gene: TRBV5-5
d_gene: TRBD2
CDR3nt: TGTGCCAGCAGCTTCCCTAGCGGGAGTTACGAGCAGTACTTC
CDR3aa: CASSFPSGSYEQYF

j_gene: TRBJ2-1
abundance: .
v_gene: TRBV2
d_gene: TRBD2
CDR3nt: TGTGCCACACGGCGGGAGGACTACAATGAGCAGTTCTTC
CDR3aa: CATRREDYNEQFF

j_gene: TRBJ1-2
abundance: .
v_gene: TRBV11-2
d_gene: .
CDR3nt: TGTGCCAGCAGCGGGCAATCGGTAGGCTACACCTTC
CDR3aa: CASSGQSVGYTF

j_gene: TRBJ2-7
abundance: .
v_gene: TRBV2
d_gene: TRBD2
CDR3nt: TGTGCCAGCAGTGACAGCGGGAGGGGGGAGGACGAGCAGTACTTC
CDR3aa: CASSDSGRGEDEQYF

j_gene: TRBJ2-1
abundance: .
v_gene: TRBV4-3
d_gene: TRBD2
CDR3nt: TGCGCCAGCAGCCAAAACGGGAGGTCCTACAATGAGCAGTTCTTC
CDR3aa: CASSQNGRSYNEQFF

j_gene: TRBJ1-5
abundance: .
v_gene: TRBV28
d_gene: .
CDR3nt: TGTGCCAGCAGCAAAGATCAGCCCCAGCATTTT
CDR3aa: CASSKDQPQHF

j_gene: TRBJ1-5
abundance: once
v_gene: TRBV6-1
d_gene: .
CDR3nt: TGTGCCAGCAGTGAAGCGGGACCAGGGGAAGTGCATTTT
CDR3aa: CASSEAGPGEVHF

j_gene: TRBJ2-5
abundance: .
v_gene: TRBV29-1
d_gene: .
CDR3nt: TGCAGCGTAATGAGGGAGACCCAGTACTTC
CDR3aa: CSVMRETQYF

j_gene: TRBJ2-1
abundance: .
v_gene: TRBV5-1
d_gene: .
CDR3nt: TGCGCCAGCAGCAAAGGACAGAGCTCCTACAATGAGCAGTTCTTC
CDR3aa: CASSKGQSSYNEQFF

j_gene: TRBJ2-3
abundance: .
v_gene: TRBV11-2
d_gene: .
CDR3nt: TGTGCCAGCAGCTTAGTATTGGGCCGGACAGATACGCAGTATTTT
CDR3aa: CASSLVLGRTDTQYF

j_gene: TRBJ1-2
abundance: .
v_gene: TRBV5-6
d_gene: .
CDR3nt: TGTGCCAGCAGCCCCACAGGGAGAGGTGGCTACACCTTC
CDR3aa: CASSPTGRGGYTF

j_gene: TRBJ2-7
abundance: .
v_gene: TRBV7-9
d_gene: .
CDR3nt: TGTGCCAGCAGCTTAGTCGTGGGGTGGGCCTACGAGCAGTACTTC
CDR3aa: CASSLVVGWAYEQYF

j_gene: TRBJ1-5
abundance: many
v_gene: TRBV6-1
d_gene: TRBD1
CDR3nt: TGTGCCAGCGGGAGGGGACAGGGTAGCAATCAGCCCCAGCATTTT
CDR3aa: CASGRGQGSNQPQHF

j_gene: TRBJ1-1
abundance: once
v_gene: TRBV2
d_gene: .
CDR3nt: TGTGCCAGCAGTGAAAGAAGTGAAGCTTTCTTT
CDR3aa: CASSERSEAFF

j_gene: TRBJ1-1
abundance: .
v_gene: TRBV7-9
d_gene: TRBD1
CDR3nt: TGTGCCAGCAGCGGACAGGGAGACACTGAAGCTTTCTTT
CDR3aa: CASSGQGDTEAFF

j_gene: TRBJ2-5
abundance: .
v_gene: TRBV6-6
d_gene: .
CDR3nt: TGTGCCAGCAGTTACCCATTTAGGGAAGAGACCCAGTACTTC
CDR3aa: CASSYPFREETQYF

j_gene: TRBJ2-5
abundance: .
v_gene: TRBV19
d_gene: .
CDR3nt: TGTGCCAGTAGTATGCGGGCAGGTCCTCAGGGGACCCAGTACTTC
CDR3aa: CASSMRAGPQGTQYF

j_gene: TRBJ2-3
abundance: .
v_gene: TRBV7-2
d_gene: .
CDR3nt: TGTGCCAGCAGCTCCTCCGGGAGTACAGATACGCAGTATTTT
CDR3aa: CASSSSGSTDTQYF

j_gene: TRBJ2-3
abundance: few
v_gene: TRBV7-9
d_gene: TRBD2
CDR3nt: TGTGCCAGCAGCCCCGGACTAGCGGGAGAGCCAGATACGCAGTATTTT
CDR3aa: CASSPGLAGEPDTQYF

j_gene: TRBJ1-5
abundance: .
v_gene: TRBV19
d_gene: .
CDR3nt: TGTGCCAGTAGTAGACAGGGCAATCAGCCCCAGCATTTT
CDR3aa: CASSRQGNQPQHF

j_gene: TRBJ2-7
abundance: .
v_gene: TRBV7-3
d_gene: .
CDR3nt: TGTGCCAGCAGCTTGGGGGTTTCTAGCGTCAACGAGCAGTACTTC
CDR3aa: CASSLGVSSVNEQYF

j_gene: TRBJ2-4
abundance: .
v_gene: TRBV27
d_gene: .
CDR3nt: TGTGCCAGCAGTTTCAAAGGGAACATTCAGTACTTC
CDR3aa: CASSFKGNIQYF

j_gene: TRBJ1-1
abundance: .
v_gene: TRBV29-1
d_gene: .
CDR3nt: TGCAGCGTTGTTTTGTTAGCCACTGAAGCTTTCTTT
CDR3aa: CSVVLLATEAFF

j_gene: TRBJ2-5
abundance: once
v_gene: TRBV5-1
d_gene: TRBD1
CDR3nt: TGCGCCAGCAGCTTGTCCCCGACAGGGGGCCAAGAGACCCAGTACTTC
CDR3aa: CASSLSPTGGQETQYF

j_gene: TRBJ2-2
abundance: .
v_gene: TRBV27
d_gene: .
CDR3nt: TGTGCCAGCAGTTTTAGCTCCGAATTAAACACCGGGGAGCTGTTTTTT
CDR3aa: CASSFSSELNTGELFF

j_gene: TRBJ2-1
abundance: .
v_gene: TRBV12-5
d_gene: TRBD1
CDR3nt: TGTGCTAGTGGTTGGGGACAGGGGGCAATTAATGAGCAGTTCTTC
CDR3aa: CASGWGQGAINEQFF

j_gene: TRBJ1-1
abundance: .
v_gene: TRBV9
d_gene: .
CDR3nt: TGTGCCAGCAGCCCACAGACAGCTTCTGAAGCTCCCTTT
CDR3aa: CASSPQTASEAPF

j_gene: TRBJ1-4
abundance: .
v_gene: TRBV5-1
d_gene: .
CDR3nt: TGCGCCAGCAGCCCAGGTTGGCAGGGCACACATGAAAAACTGTTTTTT
CDR3aa: CASSPGWQGTHEKLFF

j_gene: TRBJ1-1
abundance: .
v_gene: TRBV7-2
d_gene: .
CDR3nt: TGTGCCAGCAGCCTTACAGGGCGCACTGAAGCTTTCTTT
CDR3aa: CASSLTGRTEAFF

j_gene: TRBJ2-3
abundance: .
v_gene: TRBV29-1
d_gene: .
CDR3nt: TGCAGCGCTGGGGGAGGCGACACAGATACGCAGTATTTT
CDR3aa: CSAGGGDTDTQYF

j_gene: TRBJ2-2
abundance: .
v_gene: TRBV19
d_gene: TRBD2
CDR3nt: TGTGCCAGTATCGCTACAGCGGGAGTACCCGGGGAGCTGTTTTTT
CDR3aa: CASIATAGVPGELFF

j_gene: TRBJ2-7
abundance: .
v_gene: TRBV27
d_gene: .
CDR3nt: TGTGCCAGCAGCCGCGGACGGCGGTTATCCTACGAGCAGTACTTC
CDR3aa: CASSRGRRLSYEQYF

j_gene: TRBJ2-1
abundance: .
v_gene: TRBV7-2
d_gene: TRBD2
CDR3nt: TGTGCCAGCACCGAGGGGACTAGCGTCTACAATGAGCAGTTCTTC
CDR3aa: CASTEGTSVYNEQFF

j_gene: TRBJ2-7
abundance: .
v_gene: TRBV28
d_gene: TRBD2
CDR3nt: TGTGCCAGCAGTCCAAGGGGCGGGGGTAAATACGTCGAGCAGTACTTC
CDR3aa: CASSPRGGGKYVEQYF

j_gene: TRBJ2-7
abundance: .
v_gene: TRBV5-1
d_gene: .
CDR3nt: TGCGCCAGCAGCTTGGTGGGGACCTACGAGCAGTACTTC
CDR3aa: CASSLVGTYEQYF

j_gene: TRBJ1-1
abundance: many
v_gene: TRBV28
d_gene: TRBD1
CDR3nt: TGTGCCAGCAGTTTCAGGACAGGGTTGAACACTGAAGCTTTCTTT
CDR3aa: CASSFRTGLNTEAFF

j_gene: TRBJ1-1
abundance: .
v_gene: TRBV10-3
d_gene: .
CDR3nt: TGTGCCATCAGTGGTGGGCTGAACACTGAAGCTTTCTTT
CDR3aa: CAISGGLNTEAFF

j_gene: TRBJ1-5
abundance: .
v_gene: TRBV2
d_gene: .
CDR3nt: TGTGCCAGCAGTCCTACCCAGGGGATTCAGCCCCAGCATTTT
CDR3aa: CASSPTQGIQPQHF

j_gene: TRBJ2-2
abundance: .
v_gene: TRBV7-9
d_gene: TRBD1
CDR3nt: TGTGCCAGCAGCAACGGGACAGGGAATTCCTTCCCCGGGGAGCTGTTTTTT
CDR3aa: CASSNGTGNSFPGELFF

j_gene: TRBJ2-7
abundance: .
v_gene: TRBV7-9
d_gene: .
CDR3nt: TGTGCCAGCAGCTTAGGTCCGCAGGATTCCTACGAGCAGTACTTC
CDR3aa: CASSLGPQDSYEQYF

j_gene: TRBJ2-7
abundance: .
v_gene: TRBV10-3
d_gene: .
CDR3nt: TGTGCCATCAGGCCCTCCGGGACCCTTCTTCTTGAGCAGTACTTC
CDR3aa: CAIRPSGTLLLEQYF

j_gene: TRBJ2-5
abundance: .
v_gene: TRBV1
d_gene: .
CDR3nt: TGCACCAGCAGCCAAGATGGACTAGCGGCGTACCAAGAGACCCAGTACTTC
CDR3aa: CTSSQDGLAAYQETQYF

j_gene: TRBJ1-2
abundance: .
v_gene: TRBV19
d_gene: .
CDR3nt: TGTGCCAGTAGTAGCACGACTGGAACTAACTATGGCTACACCTTC
CDR3aa: CASSSTTGTNYGYTF